The 7 T cell receptor beta chains given below trace back to one sample, sequenced in a study of technical replicates of blood from several donors. Clones were sequenced by immunoSEQ multiplex PCR, and TCRdb holds only the in-frame ones, with some missing. The data show tens of thousands of clones, approximately 98% seen once. Sequenced input: T cells isolated from PBMCs. The receptors were gathered from a human donor in good health.

This CDR3 reads CASSVALGVRNTGELFF. The CDR3 DNA sequence: TGTGCCAGCAGCGTAGCTCTAGGGGTAAGGAACACCGGGGAGCTGTTTTTT. The V gene is TRBV9, the J gene TRBJ2-2; possible D gene TRBD1, 5 bases. The CDR3 contains 17 residues. Between the trimmed V and J ends, which lost 0 bases and 1 base, there was a span of 13 bases. The germline CDR1 and CDR2 sequences are SGDLS and YYNGEE. Complete variable domain (other parts from reference TRBV9 and TRBJ2-2): DSGVTQTPKHLITATGQRVTLRCSPRSGDLSVYWYQQSLDQGLQFLIQYYNGEERAKGNILERFSAQQFPDLHSELNLSSLELGDSALYFCASSVALGVRNTGELFFGEGSRLTVL.

The chain joins TRBV5-1 to TRBJ2-5; 9 nucleotides align to TRBD1. The germline gives CDR1 SGHRS, CDR2 YFSETQ. Trimming cost V 2 bases and J 3 bases; bases outside gene matches: 5. The CDR3 sequence is 15 residues long. The CDR3 bases are TGCGCCAGCAGCTTAATCGACAGGGGGGAAGAGACCCAGTACTTC. Encoded protein: CASSLIDRGEETQYF.

V is TRBV4-1 and J is TRBJ1-4, with 9 bases that match TRBD1. V lost 3 bases and J lost 6; bases outside the gene matches: 2. Germline-derived CDR1 and CDR2 are MGHRA and YSYEKL. The length of the CDR3 is 14 residues. CDR3 residues: CASSQTGGDEKLFF. CDR3 coding DNA: TGCGCCAGCAGCCAGACAGGGGGGGATGAAAAACTGTTTTTT.

Only one count was recorded for this clone. The chain joins TRBV28 to TRBJ2-5; D is uncertain. Germline CDR1 and CDR2: MDHEN and SYDVKM. Trimming pared 3 bases from V and 5 bases from J, leaving 4 bases between. CDR3 length equals 11 residues. CDR3 DNA sequence: TGTGCCAGCAGTTTCAGGGAGACCCAGTACTTC. This encodes CASSFRETQYF.

This clone was seen just once. V and J are TRBV9 and TRBJ2-1; D unclear. In germline, CDR1 is SGDLS, CDR2 YYNGEE. This CDR3 spans 13 amino acids. V lost 0 bases to trimming and J lost 9 bases, with 10 bases between them. In DNA, the CDR3 is TGTGCCAGCAGCGTAGGAGGTGTAACTGAGCAGTTCTTC. It is translated as CASSVGGVTEQFF.

The J gene is TRBJ2-2, the V gene TRBV2, with D possibly TRBD2 on 5 matching bases. Trimming took 7 bases from V and 8 from J, leaving 8 bases between them. Germline CDR1 reads SNHLY; CDR2 reads FYNNEI. CDR3 length equals 11 residues. DNA of the CDR3: TGTGCCAGCACGGGCGGGGGGGAGCTGTTTTTT. It yields the protein CASTGGGELFF.

The genes are TRBV19 and TRBJ1-3; D is ambiguous. The CDR3 runs to 17 residues. Germline V gives CDR1 LNHDA, CDR2 SQIVND (reference sequence). V lost 4 bases and J 1 base, leaving 17 bases between the germline ends. As DNA, the CDR3 is TGTGCCAGTAGTACTACACTGAGGAGTGGATCTGGAAACACCATATATTTT. Residues: CASSTTLRSGSGNTIYF.